A single sample gave rise to the 8 T cell receptor beta chains below, sequenced in a study of tumor-infiltrating lymphocytes in primary liver carcinoma. Out of unsorted whole blood came the blood RNA, and germline DNA was extracted as well. The input was 400 to 500 ng total RNA; TCR beta cDNA was made from it with a constant-region primer. What produced the TCR beta libraries was three nested multiplex PCR rounds using slightly modified ARM-PCR. Investigators reported that the first two PCR rounds, at 10 cycles each, used TRBV1-TRBV30 forward primers with a C-beta reverse primer. TCRdb re-analysed the multiplex PCR reads in MiXCR, keeping a single row per CDR3 protein. The sample has 330,000 or so distinct CDR3 sequences, around 60% seen once; the top ten hold about 6%. The sequenced material came from peripheral blood. The receptor source for this set is a man between 35 and 55 years old with primary liver carcinoma and hepatitis B virus infection.

This clonotype was seen only once. A read error is possible here, since a much larger clone lies one base away. The V call is TRBV4-1, the J call TRBJ2-7; a possible D gene is TRBD1 (5 bases). This CDR3 spans 15 amino acids. The germline gives CDR1 MGHRA, CDR2 YSYEKL. CDR3 residues: CAISQVSTDSYEQYF. DNA of the CDR3: TGCGCCATCAGCCAAGTTTCGACAGATTCCTACGAGCAGTACTTC.

Regarding this clonotype: One end of the junction is discordant with germline, which a read error may explain. This chain connects TRBV28 to TRBJ1-6; a weak D match, TRBD1 (6 bases). This CDR3 is 13 amino acids long. Germline assignment: CDR1 MDHEN and CDR2 SYDVKM. The CDR3 sequence is CASSFRGGSPLRF. In DNA, the CDR3 is TGTGCCAGCAGTTTCAGGGGTGGATCACCCCTCCGCTTT.

The rearrangement joins TRBV11-2 to TRBJ2-7, with TRBD1 matching 10 bases. V was clipped by 5 bases and J by 3 bases; unmatched bases: 7. Germline V gives CDR1 SGHAT, CDR2 FQNNGV. The CDR3 is 15 amino acids. The CDR3 DNA sequence: TGTGCCAGCAGCCCCCGGACAGGGGGAAGCTACGAGCAGTACTTC. Protein: CASSPRTGGSYEQYF.

With respect to this clonotype: Likely a read error: the CDR3 ends without its conserved phenylalanine or tryptophan. The gene calls are TRBV11-2 and TRBJ2-1; a possible D gene is TRBD2 (6 bases). Trimming left V 9 bases short and J 0 bases short, with 15 bases between. This CDR3 spans 15 amino acids. CDR1 SGHAT and CDR2 FQNNGV come from the germline V gene. The CDR3 DNA reads TGTGCCAGTAGTCTTAGCGGTAGCTCCTACAATGAGCAGTTCCTC. Amino acid sequence: CASSLSGSSYNEQFL.

The chain couples TRBV14 to TRBJ2-1, with 9 nucleotides matching TRBD2. CDR1 and CDR2 from the germline V gene are SGHDN and FVKESK. V lost 3 bases and J lost 1; bases outside the gene matches: 4. CDR3 length: 16 amino acids. The CDR3 sequence: CASSQRSGRSYNEQFF. CDR3 bases: TGTGCCAGCAGCCAGAGAAGCGGGAGGTCCTACAATGAGCAGTTCTTC.

The chain uses TRBV4-3 and TRBJ2-7; TRBD1 might be the D (7 bases). Germline loops: CDR1 LGHNA, CDR2 YSLEER. Trimming took 7 bases from V and 1 from J, leaving 14 bases between them. This CDR3 is 14 amino acids long. The CDR3 spells CASNHQGGSYEQYF. The DNA for the CDR3 is TGCGCCAGCAACCACCAGGGGGGATCCTACGAGCAGTACTTC.

In its sample, this clonotype was seen a few times. This chain uses TRBV6-1 with TRBJ2-7; D unclear. CDR3 length equals 12 residues. V lost 2 bases and J 4 bases, leaving 6 bases between the germline ends. Germline V lookup: CDR1 MNHNS, CDR2 SASEGT. The CDR3 loop is CASSESRYEQYF. CDR3 bases: TGTGCCAGCAGTGAAAGTCGGTACGAGCAGTACTTC.

Points on this clonotype: This may stem from a read error, because a much larger clone lies one nucleotide away. The CDR3 reads CTSSRKIDNEQFF. CDR3 nucleotide sequence: TGTACCAGCAGCCGGAAAATAGACAATGAGCAGTTCTTC. The V and J genes are TRBV5-5 and TRBJ2-1, with D hard to call. Germline V gene sequence: CDR1 SGHKS, CDR2 YYEKEE (reference sequence). This CDR3 region has 13 residues.